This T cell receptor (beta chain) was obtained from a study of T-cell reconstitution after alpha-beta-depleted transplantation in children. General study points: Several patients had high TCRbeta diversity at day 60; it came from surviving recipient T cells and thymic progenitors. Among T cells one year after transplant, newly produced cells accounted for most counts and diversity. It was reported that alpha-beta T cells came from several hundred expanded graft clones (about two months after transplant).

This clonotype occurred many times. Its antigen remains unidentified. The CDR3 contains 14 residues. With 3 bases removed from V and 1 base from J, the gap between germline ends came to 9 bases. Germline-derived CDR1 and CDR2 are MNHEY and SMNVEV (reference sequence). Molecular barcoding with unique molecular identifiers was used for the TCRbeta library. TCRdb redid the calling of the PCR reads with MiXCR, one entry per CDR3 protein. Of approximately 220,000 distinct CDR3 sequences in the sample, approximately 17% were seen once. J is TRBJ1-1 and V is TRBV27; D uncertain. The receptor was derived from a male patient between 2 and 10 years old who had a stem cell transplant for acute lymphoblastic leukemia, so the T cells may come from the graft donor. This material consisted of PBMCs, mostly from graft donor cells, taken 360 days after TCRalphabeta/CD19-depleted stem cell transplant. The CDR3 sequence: CASSLAQRNTEAFF. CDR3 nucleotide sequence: TGTGCCAGCAGTTTGGCGCAGAGGAACACTGAAGCTTTCTTT.